This paragraph covers one TCR beta chain sequence. Its antigen is still unknown. These data originate in a study of cytomegalovirus exposure and HLA in healthy donors. The study, taken as a whole, reports: Some public TCRs appeared in many individuals, while most sequences were rare. Based on reports, TCR beta sequences accurately predicted HLA-A and HLA-B alleles for most subjects. What a later analysis showed was that several of the most significant clusters appeared linked to common viral pathogens. Association of a missense DCLRE1C variant with TCR beta V- and J-gene trimming was reported in a later analysis.

Researchers ran the PCR with 60 Vbeta and 13 Jbeta primers. This table comes from immunoSEQ multiplex PCR, and its TCRdb copy is limited to in-frame clones, with some not included. The sample has 150,000 to 200,000 clones, just under 85% seen once. The CDR3 runs to 18 residues. V was pared by 3 bases and J by 0 bases, with 20 bases between. Germline CDR1 SGHNT, CDR2 YENEEA. The clonotype originates from a girl aged 10-17 years in good health and CMV-seropositive. The gene calls are TRBV11-3 and TRBJ1-1; a weak D match, TRBD1 (6 bases). The sample taken for sequencing was PBMCs. The CDR3 region is CASSLGGGRGGMNTEAFF. CDR3 nucleotides: TGTGCCAGCAGCTTGGGAGGGGGGAGGGGGGGAATGAACACTGAAGCTTTCTTT.